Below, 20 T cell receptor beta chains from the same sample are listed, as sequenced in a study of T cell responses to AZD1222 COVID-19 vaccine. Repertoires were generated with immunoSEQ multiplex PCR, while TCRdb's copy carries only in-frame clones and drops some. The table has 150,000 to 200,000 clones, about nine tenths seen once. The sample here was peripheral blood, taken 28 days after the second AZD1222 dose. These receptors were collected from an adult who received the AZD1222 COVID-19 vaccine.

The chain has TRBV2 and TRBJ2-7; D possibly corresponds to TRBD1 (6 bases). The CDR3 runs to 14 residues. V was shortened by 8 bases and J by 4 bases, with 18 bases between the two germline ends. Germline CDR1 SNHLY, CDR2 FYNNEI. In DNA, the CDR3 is TGTGCCAGCGCACCCAGGACAGACGCTTACGAGCAGTACTTC. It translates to CASAPRTDAYEQYF.

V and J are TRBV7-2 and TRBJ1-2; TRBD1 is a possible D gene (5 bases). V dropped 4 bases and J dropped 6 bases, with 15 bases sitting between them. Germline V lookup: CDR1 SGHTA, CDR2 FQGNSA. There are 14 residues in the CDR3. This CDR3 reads CASSSFGGGDGYTF. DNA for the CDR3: TGTGCCAGCAGCTCCTTTGGCGGGGGGGATGGCTACACCTTC.

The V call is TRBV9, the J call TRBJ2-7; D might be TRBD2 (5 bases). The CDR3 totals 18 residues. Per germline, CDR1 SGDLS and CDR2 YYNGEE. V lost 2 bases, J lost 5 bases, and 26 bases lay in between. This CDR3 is CASSVNVVDYRQSDEQYF. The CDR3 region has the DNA TGTGCCAGCAGCGTCAACGTCGTTGACTACCGCCAATCCGACGAGCAGTACTTC. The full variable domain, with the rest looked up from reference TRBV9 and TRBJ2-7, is DSGVTQTPKHLITATGQRVTLRCSPRSGDLSVYWYQQSLDQGLQFLIQYYNGEERAKGNILERFSAQQFPDLHSELNLSSLELGDSALYFCASSVNVVDYRQSDEQYFGPGTRLTVT.

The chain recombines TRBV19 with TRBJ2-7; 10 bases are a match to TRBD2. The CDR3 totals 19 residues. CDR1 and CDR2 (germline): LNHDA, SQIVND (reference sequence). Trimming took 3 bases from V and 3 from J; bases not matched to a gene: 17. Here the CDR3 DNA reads TGTGCCAGTAGTATGGGGTCGGCTAGCGGGGGCCCCTTCCTCTACGAGCAGTACTTC. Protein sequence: CASSMGSASGGPFLYEQYF.

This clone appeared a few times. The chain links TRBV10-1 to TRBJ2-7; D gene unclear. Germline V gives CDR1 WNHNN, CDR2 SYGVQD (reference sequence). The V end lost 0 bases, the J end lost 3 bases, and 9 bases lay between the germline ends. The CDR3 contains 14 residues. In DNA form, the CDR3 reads TGCGCCAGCAGTGAGTCAACAGCAAACTACGAGCAGTACTTC. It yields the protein CASSESTANYEQYF.

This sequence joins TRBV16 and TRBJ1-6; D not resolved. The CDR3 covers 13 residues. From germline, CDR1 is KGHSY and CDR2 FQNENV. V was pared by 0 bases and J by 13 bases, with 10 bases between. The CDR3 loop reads CASSQSVAAPLHF. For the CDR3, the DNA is TGTGCCAGCAGCCAATCGGTAGCGGCGCCCCTCCACTTT.

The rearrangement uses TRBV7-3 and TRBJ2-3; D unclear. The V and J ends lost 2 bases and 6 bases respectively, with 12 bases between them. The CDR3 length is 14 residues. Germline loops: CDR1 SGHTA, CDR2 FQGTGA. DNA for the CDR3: TGTGCCAGCAGCTTAGGAGACGTGGGGGATACGCAGTATTTT. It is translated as CASSLGDVGDTQYF.

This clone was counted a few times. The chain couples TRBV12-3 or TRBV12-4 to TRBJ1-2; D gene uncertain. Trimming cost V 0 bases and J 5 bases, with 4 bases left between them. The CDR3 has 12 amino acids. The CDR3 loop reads CASSLAGYGYTF. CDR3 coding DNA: TGTGCCAGCAGTTTAGCAGGATATGGCTACACCTTC.

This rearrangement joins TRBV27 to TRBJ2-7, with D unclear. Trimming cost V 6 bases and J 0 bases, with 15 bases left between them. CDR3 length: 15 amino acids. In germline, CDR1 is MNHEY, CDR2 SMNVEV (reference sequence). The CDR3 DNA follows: TGTGCCAGCAGACCCTATGACGTGACCTCCTACGAGCAGTACTTC. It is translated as CASRPYDVTSYEQYF.

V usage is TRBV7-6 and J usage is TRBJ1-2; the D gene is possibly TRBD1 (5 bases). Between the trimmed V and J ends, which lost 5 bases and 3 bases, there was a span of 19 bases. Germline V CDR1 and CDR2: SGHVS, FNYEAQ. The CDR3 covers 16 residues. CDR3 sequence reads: CASSPGVLAADYGYTF. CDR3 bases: TGTGCCAGCAGCCCGGGGGTCCTTGCCGCGGACTATGGCTACACCTTC.

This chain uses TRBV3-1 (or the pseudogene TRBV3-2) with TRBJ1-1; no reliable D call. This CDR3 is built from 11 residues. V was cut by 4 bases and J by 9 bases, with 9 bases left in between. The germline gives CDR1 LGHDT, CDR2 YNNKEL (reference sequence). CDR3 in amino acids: CASSLREKAFF. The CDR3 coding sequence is TGTGCCAGCAGCCTTCGGGAGAAAGCTTTCTTT.

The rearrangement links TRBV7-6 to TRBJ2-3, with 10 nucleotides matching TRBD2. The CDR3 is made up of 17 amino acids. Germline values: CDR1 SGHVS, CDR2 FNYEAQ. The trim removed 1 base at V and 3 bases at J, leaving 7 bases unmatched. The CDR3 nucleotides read TGTGCCAGCAGCTTAGGAAGCGGGAGGGCGGGAACAGATACGCAGTATTTT. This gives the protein CASSLGSGRAGTDTQYF.

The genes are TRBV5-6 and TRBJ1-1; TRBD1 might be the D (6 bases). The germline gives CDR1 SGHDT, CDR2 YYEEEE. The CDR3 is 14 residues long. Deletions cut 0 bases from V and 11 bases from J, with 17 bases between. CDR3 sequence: CASSLERAGATAFF. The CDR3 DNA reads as TGTGCCAGCAGCTTGGAACGGGCAGGGGCGACGGCTTTCTTT.

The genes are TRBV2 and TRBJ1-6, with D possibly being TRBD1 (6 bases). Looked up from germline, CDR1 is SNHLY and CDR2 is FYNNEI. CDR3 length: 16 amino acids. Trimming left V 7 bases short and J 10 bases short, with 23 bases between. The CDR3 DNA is TGTGCCAGCACCAGAGGGGCAGGGGAGGTTCGGTCACCCCTCCACTTT. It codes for CASTRGAGEVRSPLHF. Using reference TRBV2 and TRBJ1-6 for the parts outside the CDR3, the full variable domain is EPEVTQTPSHQVTQMGQEVILRCVPISNHLYFYWYRQILGQKVEFLVSFYNNEISEKSEIFDDQFSVERPDGSNFTLKIRSTKLEDSAMYFCASTRGAGEVRSPLHFGNGTRLTVT.

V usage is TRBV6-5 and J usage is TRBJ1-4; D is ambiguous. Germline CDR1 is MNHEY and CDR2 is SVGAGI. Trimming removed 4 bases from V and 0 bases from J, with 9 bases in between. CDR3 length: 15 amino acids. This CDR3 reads CASSSDRATNEKLFF. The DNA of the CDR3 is TGTGCCAGCAGTTCCGACCGTGCAACTAATGAAAAACTGTTTTTT.

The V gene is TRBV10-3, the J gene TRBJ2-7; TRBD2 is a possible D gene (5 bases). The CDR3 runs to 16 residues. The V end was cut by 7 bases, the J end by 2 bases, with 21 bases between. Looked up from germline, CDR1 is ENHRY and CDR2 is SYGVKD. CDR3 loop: CAINHFLSEGTYEQYF. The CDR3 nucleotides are TGTGCCATCAACCATTTCCTTAGCGAAGGGACCTACGAGCAGTACTTC.

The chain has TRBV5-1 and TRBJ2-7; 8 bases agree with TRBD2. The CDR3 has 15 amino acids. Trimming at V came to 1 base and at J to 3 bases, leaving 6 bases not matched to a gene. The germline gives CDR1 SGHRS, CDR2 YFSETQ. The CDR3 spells CASSLTAGGNYEQYF. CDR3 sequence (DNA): TGCGCCAGCAGCTTGACGGCGGGAGGTAACTACGAGCAGTACTTC.

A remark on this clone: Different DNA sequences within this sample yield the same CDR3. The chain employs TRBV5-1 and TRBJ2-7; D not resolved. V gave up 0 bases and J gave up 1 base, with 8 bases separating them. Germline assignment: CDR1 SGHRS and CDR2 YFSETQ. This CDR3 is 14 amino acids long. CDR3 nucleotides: TGCGCCAGCAGCTTGGCTGGCAGTTCCTACGAGCAGTACTTC. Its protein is CASSLAGSSYEQYF. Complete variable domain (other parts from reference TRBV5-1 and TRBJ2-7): KAGVTQTPRYLIKTRGQQVTLSCSPISGHRSVSWYQQTPGQGLQFLFEYFSETQRNKGNFPGRFSGRQFSNSRSEMNVSTLELGDSALYLCASSLAGSSYEQYFGPGTRLTVT.

The CDR3 DNA reads TGTGCCAGCAGCCAGGGGGTGAACACTGAAGCTTTCTTT. Its protein product is CASSQGVNTEAFF. This sequence joins TRBV3-1 (or the pseudogene TRBV3-2) and TRBJ1-1; TRBD1 might be the D (5 bases). In germline, CDR1 is LGHDT, CDR2 YNNKEL (reference sequence). This CDR3 is built from 13 residues. Trimming pared 3 bases from V and 0 bases from J, leaving 5 bases between.

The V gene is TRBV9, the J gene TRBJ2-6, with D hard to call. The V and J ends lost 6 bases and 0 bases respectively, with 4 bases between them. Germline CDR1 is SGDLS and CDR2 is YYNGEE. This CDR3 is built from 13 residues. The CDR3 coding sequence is TGTGCCAGCACCCGCTCTGGGGCCAACGTCCTGACTTTC. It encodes CASTRSGANVLTF.